The sequence of this TCR beta chain was determined in a study of OX40 agonist ivuxolimab in advanced cancers. Notes on the study in general: Expanded clones were, on average, more numerous among CD8+ T cells than CD4+.

In the case of this clone: Its antigen is not identified.

The CDR3 has 16 amino acids. CDR1 is KGHSH, CDR2 LQKENI, per germline. The V and J ends lost 2 bases and 4 bases, in that order; junction bases with no gene match: 8. Produced via immunoSEQ multiplex PCR; TCRdb's table is partial and in-frame only. The sample holds 55,000 to 80,000 clones, about 88% seen once. This TCR was sampled from an adult with an advanced solid tumor such as melanoma, head and neck, liver or kidney cancer. The V and J genes are TRBV18 and TRBJ2-3; 8 positions match TRBD1. The source material was CD4+ or CD8+ T cells sorted from blood, sampled in a trial of the OX40 agonist ivuxolimab. The DNA for the CDR3 is TGTGCCAGCTCACCATCCGGGACAGGCGCGTCAGATACGCAGTATTTT. Its translation is CASSPSGTGASDTQYF.